The 20 T cell receptor beta chains in this list originate from one sample, sequenced in a study of blood T cell repertoires in COVID-19. Here immunoSEQ multiplex PCR was the method, and the copy in TCRdb shows in-frame clones only, minus some. The table records some 240,000 clones, around 86% of them present only once. Sequences were obtained from PBMCs or T cells enriched from blood (not recorded which). These receptors were obtained from a woman aged 40 to 49 with acute COVID-19.

The chain recombines TRBV5-5 with TRBJ1-2, with 10 bases fitting TRBD1. The germline V gene encodes CDR1 SGHKS and CDR2 YYEKEE (reference sequence). J was trimmed by 7 bases and V by 4 bases; bases with no gene match: 7. The CDR3 is 14 amino acids. The CDR3 region has the DNA TGTGCCAGCAGCCCCGGACAGGGGGACGGTGGCTACACCTTC. This encodes CASSPGQGDGGYTF.

This sequence joins TRBV15 and TRBJ1-3; no clear D gene. Germline CDR1 LNHNV, CDR2 YYDKDF (reference sequence). The CDR3 has 16 residues. V was cut by 1 base and J by 0 bases, with 10 bases left in between. CDR3 sequence reads: CATSRAGSSSGNTIYF. Written as DNA, the CDR3 is TGTGCCACCAGCAGAGCGGGTTCCAGCTCTGGAAACACCATATATTTT. Full variable domain (missing parts from reference TRBV15 and TRBJ1-3): DAMVIQNPRYQVTQFGKPVTLSCSQTLNHNVMYWYQQKSSQAPKLLFHYYDKDFNNEADTPDNFQSRRPNTSFCFLDIRSPGLGDTAMYLCATSRAGSSSGNTIYFGEGSWLTVV.

The V gene is TRBV19, the J gene TRBJ2-3; possibly TRBD1 for D (6 bases). V was trimmed by 8 bases and J by 5 bases, leaving 14 bases between them. CDR3 length equals 13 residues. From germline, CDR1 is LNHDA and CDR2 SQIVND (reference sequence). The CDR3, as DNA: TGTGCCAGTTCTACAGGGTTTATAGATACGCAGTATTTT. As protein: CASSTGFIDTQYF.

The J gene is TRBJ2-7, the V gene TRBV9; 10 nucleotides align to TRBD1. Germline loops: CDR1 SGDLS, CDR2 YYNGEE. V trimming: 0 bases; J trimming: 1 base; junction bases outside the gene matches: 1. This CDR3 is built from 15 residues. The CDR3 DNA is TGTGCCAGCAGCGTAGGACAGGGGGCTTCCTACGAGCAGTACTTC. Protein product: CASSVGQGASYEQYF.

The V and J genes are TRBV12-3 or TRBV12-4 and TRBJ1-5; D gene ambiguous. Trimming stripped 7 bases from V and 1 base from J, with 5 bases between. This CDR3 spans 12 amino acids. CDR3 coding DNA: TGTGCCAGCACGTCCAGCAATCAGCCCCAGCATTTT. It is translated as CASTSSNQPQHF.

The rearrangement links TRBV11-3 to TRBJ2-1, with unresolved D. The CDR3 runs 14 residues. The germline V and J ends were trimmed by 5 bases and 5 bases, with 13 bases remaining between them. Per germline, CDR1 SGHNT and CDR2 YENEEA. CDR3 nucleotide sequence: TGTGCCAGCAGCCCAACCCGAGAGCACAATGAGCAGTTCTTC. Translating gives CASSPTREHNEQFF.

The V and J genes are TRBV7-8 and TRBJ2-7, with 7 bases that match TRBD2. CDR1 and CDR2 (germline): SGHVS, FQNEAQ. The CDR3 contains 14 residues. The junction had 10 bases not matched to a gene; V was cut back by 4 bases and J by 7 bases. The chain's CDR3 is CASSSGRIGGEQYF. CDR3 in DNA: TGTGCCAGCAGCTCCGGACGGATCGGGGGGGAGCAGTACTTC. Filled out from reference TRBV7-8 and TRBJ2-7, the complete variable domain reads GAGVSQSPRYKVAKRGQDVALRCDPISGHVSLFWYQQALGQGPEFLTYFQNEAQLDKSGLPSDRFFAERPEGSVSTLKIQRTQQEDSAVYLCASSSGRIGGEQYFGPGTRLTVT.

This clone came up once. This chain connects TRBV3-1 (or the pseudogene TRBV3-2) to TRBJ2-1, with 13 nucleotides matching TRBD2. The CDR3 loop spans 15 amino acids. V shed 5 bases, J shed 7 bases, and the junction held 5 bases outside the gene matches. Germline V gene data show CDR1 as LGHDT and CDR2 as YNNKEL (reference sequence). The CDR3 loop is CASSRTSGRVNEQFF. The CDR3 nucleotides are TGTGCCAGCAGCAGGACTAGCGGGAGAGTGAATGAGCAGTTCTTC.

The chain carries TRBV10-3 and TRBJ2-7; the D gene is possibly TRBD1 (6 bases). Germline loops: CDR1 ENHRY, CDR2 SYGVKD. The V end was cut by 7 bases, the J end by 2 bases, with 9 bases between. The CDR3 runs 12 residues. The CDR3 coding sequence is TGTGCCATCATGGACAGCGCCTACGAGCAGTACTTC. This encodes CAIMDSAYEQYF.

The count of this clone is one. This chain links TRBV19 with TRBJ1-2; 10 nucleotides line up with TRBD1. CDR3 length equals 14 residues. Germline V gives CDR1 LNHDA, CDR2 SQIVND (reference sequence). After removal of 7 bases from V and 5 bases from J, the junction contained 7 bases not matched to a gene. CDR3 protein: CASKPGQGTYGYTF. In DNA form, the CDR3 reads TGTGCCAGTAAACCGGGACAGGGGACGTATGGCTACACCTTC.

CDR3 in DNA: TGTGCCAGCAGCTCGGGACTAGCGGGTACCCCGGGGACCCAGTACTTC. It specifies CASSSGLAGTPGTQYF. The chain recombines TRBV9 with TRBJ2-5, with 12 nucleotides matching TRBD2. The CDR3 contains 16 residues. Germline V gene lookup returns CDR1 SGDLS and CDR2 YYNGEE. With V trimmed by 4 bases and J by 7 bases, 11 bases remained unmatched.

This clone was counted a single time. The chain carries TRBV19 and TRBJ1-5; possible D gene TRBD1, 6 bases. Germline V CDR1 and CDR2: LNHDA, SQIVND (reference sequence). Deletions cut 4 bases from V and 2 bases from J, with 9 bases between. The CDR3 is 14 residues long. The CDR3 nucleotides are TGTGCCAGTAGTACCCCAGGGGGCAATCAGCCCCAGCATTTT. Translation: CASSTPGGNQPQHF.

The table lists this clone with a count of one. This rearrangement joins TRBV3-1 (or the pseudogene TRBV3-2) to TRBJ1-4; TRBD1 aligns across 7 bases. The V gene end was trimmed by 4 bases and the J gene end by 0 bases; junction bases not matched to a gene: 8. The CDR3 spans 17 residues. The germline CDR1 and CDR2 sequences are LGHDT and YNNKEL (reference sequence). The CDR3 nucleotides read TGTGCCAGCAGCCCCAGGACAGGAGGTGCAACTAATGAAAAACTGTTTTTT. Encoded protein: CASSPRTGGATNEKLFF.

The chain recombines TRBV7-8 with TRBJ1-6; TRBD1 might be the D (5 bases). Trimming pared 7 bases from V and 5 bases from J, leaving 18 bases between. The length of the CDR3 is 16 residues. CDR1 is SGHVS and CDR2 is FQNEAQ in the germline V gene. CDR3: CASNDKGTPDNSPLHF. DNA of the CDR3: TGTGCCAGCAACGATAAGGGGACTCCGGATAATTCACCCCTCCACTTT.

This clone turned up a few times. The V call is TRBV29-1, the J call TRBJ2-5, with D possibly TRBD1 on 6 matching bases. Germline CDR1 reads SQVTM; CDR2 reads ANQGSEA. This CDR3 has 13 residues. Trimming shortened V by 4 bases and J by 4 bases, and 13 bases separated the two germline ends. CDR3 sequence (DNA): TGCAGCGTTGTCCGGGACACGGCAGAGACCCAGTACTTC. Residues: CSVVRDTAETQYF.

This rearrangement joins TRBV19 to TRBJ2-3; D might be TRBD1 (5 bases). Looked up from germline, CDR1 is LNHDA and CDR2 is SQIVND (reference sequence). The V gene lost 1 base and the J gene lost 1 base, with 6 bases spanning the gap. The CDR3 loop spans 14 amino acids. The DNA of the CDR3 is TGTGCCAGTAGTATAGTCAGGGGCACAGATACGCAGTATTTT. As protein: CASSIVRGTDTQYF. Filled out from reference TRBV19 and TRBJ2-3, the complete variable domain reads DGGITQSPKYLFRKEGQNVTLSCEQNLNHDAMYWYRQDPGQGLRLIYYSQIVNDFQKGDIAEGYSVSREKKESFPLTVTSAQKNPTAFYLCASSIVRGTDTQYFGPGTRLTVL.

V gene TRBV3-1 (or the pseudogene TRBV3-2) combines with J gene TRBJ1-5; possible D gene TRBD1, 6 bases. CDR1 and CDR2 (germline): LGHDT, YNNKEL (reference sequence). Trimming pared 0 bases from V and 3 bases from J, leaving 9 bases between. The CDR3 loop spans 15 amino acids. CDR3 protein: CASSQEGGYNQPQHF. For the CDR3, the DNA is TGTGCCAGCAGCCAAGAAGGGGGTTACAATCAGCCCCAGCATTTT.

There are a few counts of this clone. CDR3 loop: CATSRDGQVNYGYTF. In nucleotides, the CDR3 is TGTGCCACCAGCAGAGATGGACAAGTGAACTATGGCTACACCTTC. The chain links TRBV15 to TRBJ1-2; D is possibly TRBD1 (5 bases). Germline CDR1 and CDR2: LNHNV and YYDKDF (reference sequence). V lost 0 bases and J lost 2, with 10 bases in between. The CDR3 is made up of 15 amino acids.

The chain combines TRBV6-4 with TRBJ2-1, with 8 bases matching TRBD1. CDR3 length: 17 amino acids. Germline CDR1 MRHNA, CDR2 SNTAGT. V lost 2 bases and J lost 9; bases outside the gene matches: 15. CDR3 in amino acids: CASSDTKRQGRNGEQFF. In nucleotides, the CDR3 is TGTGCCAGCAGTGACACAAAGAGACAGGGGAGGAACGGTGAGCAGTTCTTC.

The chain is built from TRBV6-5 and TRBJ2-5; 7 positions agree with TRBD2. This CDR3 has 11 amino acids. Trimming cost V 5 bases and J 11 bases; bases outside gene matches: 5. Germline V gene sequence: CDR1 MNHEY, CDR2 SVGAGI. CDR3 region: CASSPLAAQYF. Written as DNA, the CDR3 is TGTGCCAGCAGTCCTCTAGCGGCTCAGTACTTC.